This T cell receptor (beta chain) stems from a study of blood T cell repertoires in COVID-19. About the study: From the United States, Italy and Spain came samples of acute and convalescent COVID-19. Sample material is recorded as cDNA or gDNA derived from T cells, B-cell-depleted T cells, or PBMCs.

In the original processing: For nucleated cells, counts were estimated from reference gene primer amplification. Produced via immunoSEQ multiplex PCR; TCRdb's table is partial and in-frame only. V, J and clone size are those of that table, while D and trimming were read from the DNA. The profile shows around 190,000 clones, more than 80% of them singletons. The CDR3 has 14 residues. Trimming at V came to 4 bases and at J to 3 bases, leaving 7 bases not matched to a gene. From germline, CDR1 is SGHDT and CDR2 YYEEEE. The origin of this receptor is a human donor in a cohort sampled during active COVID-19. The V gene is TRBV5-6, the J gene TRBJ2-7; 7 bases agree with TRBD1. Sequencing used peripheral blood. The CDR3 bases are TGTGCCAGCAGCGGGACGGGACAGCTCTACGAGCAGTACTTC. Its protein is CASSGTGQLYEQYF.